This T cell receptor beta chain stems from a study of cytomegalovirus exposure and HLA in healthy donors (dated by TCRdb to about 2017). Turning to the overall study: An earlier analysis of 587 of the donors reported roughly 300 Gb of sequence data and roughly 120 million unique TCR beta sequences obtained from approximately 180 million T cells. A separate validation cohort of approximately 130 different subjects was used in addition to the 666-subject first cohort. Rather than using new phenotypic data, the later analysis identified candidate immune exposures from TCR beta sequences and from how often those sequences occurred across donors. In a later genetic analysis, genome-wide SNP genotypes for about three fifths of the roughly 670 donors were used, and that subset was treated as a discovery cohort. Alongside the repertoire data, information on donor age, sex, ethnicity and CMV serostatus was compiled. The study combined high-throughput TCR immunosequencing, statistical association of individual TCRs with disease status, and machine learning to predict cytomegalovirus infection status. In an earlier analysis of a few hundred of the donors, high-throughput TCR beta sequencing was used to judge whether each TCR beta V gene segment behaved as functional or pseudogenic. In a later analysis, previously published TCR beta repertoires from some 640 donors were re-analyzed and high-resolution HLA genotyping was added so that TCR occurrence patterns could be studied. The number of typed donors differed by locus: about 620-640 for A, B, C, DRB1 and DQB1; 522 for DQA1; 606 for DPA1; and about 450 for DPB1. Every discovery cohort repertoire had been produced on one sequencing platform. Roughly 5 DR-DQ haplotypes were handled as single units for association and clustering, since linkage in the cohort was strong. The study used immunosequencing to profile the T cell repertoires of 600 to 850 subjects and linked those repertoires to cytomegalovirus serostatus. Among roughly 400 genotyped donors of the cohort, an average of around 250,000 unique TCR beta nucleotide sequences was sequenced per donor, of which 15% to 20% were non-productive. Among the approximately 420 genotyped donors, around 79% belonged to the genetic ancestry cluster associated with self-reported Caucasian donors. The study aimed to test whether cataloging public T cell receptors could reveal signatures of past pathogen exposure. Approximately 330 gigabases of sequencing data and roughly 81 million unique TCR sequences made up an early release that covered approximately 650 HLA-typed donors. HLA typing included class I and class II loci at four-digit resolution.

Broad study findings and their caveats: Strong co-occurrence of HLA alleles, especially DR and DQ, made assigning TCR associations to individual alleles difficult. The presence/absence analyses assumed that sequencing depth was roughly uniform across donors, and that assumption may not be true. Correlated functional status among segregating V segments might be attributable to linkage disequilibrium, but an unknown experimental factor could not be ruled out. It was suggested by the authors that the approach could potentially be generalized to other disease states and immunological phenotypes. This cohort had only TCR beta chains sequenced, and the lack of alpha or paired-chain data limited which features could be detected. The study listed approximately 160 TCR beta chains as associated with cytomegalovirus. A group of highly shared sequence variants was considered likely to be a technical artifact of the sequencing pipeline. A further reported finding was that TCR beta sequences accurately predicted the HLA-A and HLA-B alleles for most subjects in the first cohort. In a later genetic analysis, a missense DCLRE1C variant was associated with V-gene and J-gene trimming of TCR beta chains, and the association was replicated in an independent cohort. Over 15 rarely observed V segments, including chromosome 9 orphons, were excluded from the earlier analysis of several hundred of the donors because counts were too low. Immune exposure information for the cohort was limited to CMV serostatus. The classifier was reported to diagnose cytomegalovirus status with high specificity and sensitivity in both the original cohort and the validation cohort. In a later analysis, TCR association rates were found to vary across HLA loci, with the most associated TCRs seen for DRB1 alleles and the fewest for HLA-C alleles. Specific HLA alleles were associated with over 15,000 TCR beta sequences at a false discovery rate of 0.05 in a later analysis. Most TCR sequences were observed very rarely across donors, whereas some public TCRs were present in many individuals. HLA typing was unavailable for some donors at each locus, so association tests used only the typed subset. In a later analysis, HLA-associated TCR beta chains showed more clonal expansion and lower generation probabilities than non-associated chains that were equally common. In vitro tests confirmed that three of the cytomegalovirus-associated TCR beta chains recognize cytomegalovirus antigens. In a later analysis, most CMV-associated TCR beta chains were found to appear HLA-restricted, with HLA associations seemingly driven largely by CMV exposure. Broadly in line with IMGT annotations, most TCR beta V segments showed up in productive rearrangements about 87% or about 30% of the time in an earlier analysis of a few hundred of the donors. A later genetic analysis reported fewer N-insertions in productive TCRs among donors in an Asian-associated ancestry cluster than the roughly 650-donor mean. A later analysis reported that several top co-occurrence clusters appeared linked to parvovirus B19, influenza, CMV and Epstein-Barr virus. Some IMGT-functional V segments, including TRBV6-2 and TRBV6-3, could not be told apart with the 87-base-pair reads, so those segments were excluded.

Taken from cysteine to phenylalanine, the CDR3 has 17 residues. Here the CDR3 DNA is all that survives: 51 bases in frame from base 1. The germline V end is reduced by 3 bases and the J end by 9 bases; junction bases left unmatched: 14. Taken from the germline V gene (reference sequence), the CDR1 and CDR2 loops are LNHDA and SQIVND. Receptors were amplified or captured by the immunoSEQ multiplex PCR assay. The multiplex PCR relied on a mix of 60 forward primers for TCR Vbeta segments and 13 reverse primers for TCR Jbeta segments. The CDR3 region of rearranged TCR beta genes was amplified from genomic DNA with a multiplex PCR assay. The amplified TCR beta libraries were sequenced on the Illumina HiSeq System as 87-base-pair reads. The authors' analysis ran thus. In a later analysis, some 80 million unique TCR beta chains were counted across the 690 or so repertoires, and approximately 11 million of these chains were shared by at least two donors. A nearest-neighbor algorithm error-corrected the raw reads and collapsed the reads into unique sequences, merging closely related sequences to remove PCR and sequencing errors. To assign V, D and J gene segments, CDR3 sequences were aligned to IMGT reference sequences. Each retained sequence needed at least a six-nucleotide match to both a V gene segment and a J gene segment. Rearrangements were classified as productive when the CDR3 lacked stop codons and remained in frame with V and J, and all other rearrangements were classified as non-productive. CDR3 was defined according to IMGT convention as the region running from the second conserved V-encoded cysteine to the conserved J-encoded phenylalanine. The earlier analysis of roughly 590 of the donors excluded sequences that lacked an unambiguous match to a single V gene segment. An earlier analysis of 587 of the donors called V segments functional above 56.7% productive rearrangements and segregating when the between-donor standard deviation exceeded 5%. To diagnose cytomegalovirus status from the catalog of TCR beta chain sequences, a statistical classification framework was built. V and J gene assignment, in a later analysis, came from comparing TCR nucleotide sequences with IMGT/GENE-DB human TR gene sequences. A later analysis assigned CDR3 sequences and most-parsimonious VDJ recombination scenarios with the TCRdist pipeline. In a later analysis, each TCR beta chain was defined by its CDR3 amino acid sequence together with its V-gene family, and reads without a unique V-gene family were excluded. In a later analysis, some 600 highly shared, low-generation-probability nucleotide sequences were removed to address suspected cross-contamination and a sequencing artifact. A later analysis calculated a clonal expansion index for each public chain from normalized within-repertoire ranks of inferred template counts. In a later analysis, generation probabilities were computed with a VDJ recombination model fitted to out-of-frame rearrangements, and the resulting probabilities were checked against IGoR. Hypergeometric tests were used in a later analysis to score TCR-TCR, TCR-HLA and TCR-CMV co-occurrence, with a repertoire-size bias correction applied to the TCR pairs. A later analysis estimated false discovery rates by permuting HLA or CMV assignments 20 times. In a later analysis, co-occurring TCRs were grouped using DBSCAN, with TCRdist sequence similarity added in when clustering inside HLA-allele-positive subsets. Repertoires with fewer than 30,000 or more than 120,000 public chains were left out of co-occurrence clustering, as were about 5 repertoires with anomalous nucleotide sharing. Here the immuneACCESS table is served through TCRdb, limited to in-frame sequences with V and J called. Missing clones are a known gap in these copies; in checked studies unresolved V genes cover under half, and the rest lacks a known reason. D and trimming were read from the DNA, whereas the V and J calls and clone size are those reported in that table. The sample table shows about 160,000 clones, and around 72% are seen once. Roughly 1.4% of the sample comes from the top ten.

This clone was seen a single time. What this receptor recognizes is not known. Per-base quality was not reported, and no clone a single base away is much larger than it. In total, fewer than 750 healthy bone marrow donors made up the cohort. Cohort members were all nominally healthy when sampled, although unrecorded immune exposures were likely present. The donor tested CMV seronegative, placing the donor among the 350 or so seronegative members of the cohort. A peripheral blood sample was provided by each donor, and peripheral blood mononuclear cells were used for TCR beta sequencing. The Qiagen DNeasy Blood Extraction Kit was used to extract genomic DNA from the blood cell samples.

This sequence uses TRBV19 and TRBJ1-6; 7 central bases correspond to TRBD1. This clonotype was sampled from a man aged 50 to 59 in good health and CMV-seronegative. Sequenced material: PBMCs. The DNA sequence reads TGTGCCAGTAGTATCCCCCGACAGGGCGCGAGGGGTTCACCCCTCCACTTT. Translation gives CASSIPRQGARGSPLHF.